This T cell receptor beta chain was profiled in a study of shared clonotypes between healthy human individuals. The CDR3 spans 14 residues. Germline-derived CDR1 and CDR2 are SGHDT and YYEEEE. V lost 0 bases to trimming and J lost 4 bases, with 10 bases between them. Every donor, a Caucasian adult, lived in Nashville, Tennessee. Assay used: immunoSEQ multiplex PCR; TCRdb lists only in-frame clones, some missing. In the table there are 2 million to 2.5 million clones, about 92% of which are singletons. Sample: naive CD4+ T cells from PBMCs. The subset: CD45RA+ positively selected. V and J are TRBV5-6 and TRBJ1-2; no clear D gene. This TCR was recovered from a man younger than 35 in good health. Some clones in this sample may be carry-over from other donors' samples. The CDR3 loop reads CASSLEAEIYGYTF. The CDR3 DNA reads as TGTGCCAGCAGCTTGGAGGCGGAGATCTATGGCTACACCTTC.